The 26 T cell receptor beta chains presented below share a single source sample, sequenced in a study of shared T cell receptors in the human thymus. Clones were sequenced by immunoSEQ multiplex PCR, and TCRdb holds only the in-frame ones, with some missing. The sample holds about 660,000 clones, roughly 88% seen once. The same data also contributed to another study, on human thymus T cells.

Sequencing was carried out using thymocytes. These receptors were obtained from a boy younger than two with a congenital heart defect.

The V and J genes are TRBV5-4 and TRBJ2-5; 7 nucleotides agree with TRBD1. V lost 3 bases and J lost 2; bases outside the gene matches: 7. The germline V gene encodes CDR1 SGHNT and CDR2 YYREEE (reference sequence). This CDR3 spans 15 amino acids. In DNA, the CDR3 is TGTGCCAGCAGCTCCAACAGGGGTGGGCAAGAGACCCAGTACTTC. It codes for CASSSNRGGQETQYF.

The chain recombines TRBV7-2 with TRBJ2-7, with D possibly TRBD2 on 6 matching bases. The V gene's germline CDR1 is SGHTA and CDR2 FQGNSA. V lost 1 base and J 5 bases, leaving 12 bases between the germline ends. This CDR3 is built from 14 residues. CDR3 region: CASSLVAGGDEQYF. As DNA, the CDR3 is TGTGCCAGCAGCTTAGTGGCAGGAGGGGACGAGCAGTACTTC.

The V gene is TRBV6-5, the J gene TRBJ2-3; 10 bases are shared with TRBD2. This CDR3 region has 16 residues. The germline CDR1 and CDR2 sequences are MNHEY and SVGAGI. Trimming took 2 bases from V and 8 from J; bases not matched to a gene: 10. CDR3 residues: CASSYPTSGKGGTQYF. In DNA form, the CDR3 reads TGTGCCAGCAGTTACCCCACTAGCGGGAAGGGGGGTACGCAGTATTTT.

The CDR3 here is CSVEGNGTSGGTNEQFF. CDR3 DNA: TGCAGCGTTGAGGGAAACGGGACTAGCGGGGGGACCAATGAGCAGTTCTTC. The rearrangement joins TRBV29-1 to TRBJ2-1; TRBD2 matches 15 bases. The trim removed 3 bases at V and 6 bases at J, leaving 9 bases unmatched. The CDR3 is 17 amino acids. Germline assignment: CDR1 SQVTM and CDR2 ANQGSEA.

The chain uses TRBV15 and TRBJ2-1; the match to TRBD2 covers 7 bases. The junction had 10 bases not matched to a gene; V was cut back by 5 bases and J by 6 bases. The CDR3 is 15 amino acids. Germline values: CDR1 LNHNV, CDR2 YYDKDF (reference sequence). CDR3 amino acids: CATSGMTSPCNEQFF. CDR3 sequence (DNA): TGTGCCACCAGCGGAATGACTAGCCCTTGCAATGAGCAGTTCTTC.

The chain employs TRBV4-2 and TRBJ1-1; 7 bases match TRBD1. The germline V gene has CDR1 LGHNA and CDR2 YNFKEQ. After removal of 2 bases from V and 4 bases from J, the junction contained 10 bases not matched to a gene. The CDR3 is 16 amino acids. The CDR3 DNA sequence: TGTGCCAGCAGCCAAAAGGTACAGGGGTTGGCCACTGAAGCTTTCTTT. Encoded protein: CASSQKVQGLATEAFF.

J is TRBJ2-5 and V is TRBV11-3; 10 bases line up with TRBD2. Germline CDR1 and CDR2: SGHNT and YENEEA. Trimming cost V 1 base and J 1 base; bases outside gene matches: 9. The CDR3 spans 18 residues. DNA for the CDR3: TGTGCCAGCAGCTTAGCAACCCAGCCTAGCGGGAGCCAAGAGACCCAGTACTTC. It is translated as CASSLATQPSGSQETQYF.

The J gene is TRBJ1-2, the V gene TRBV7-2; D gene uncertain. V gave up 1 base and J gave up 8 bases, with 8 bases separating them. The CDR3 totals 12 residues. Germline CDR1 is SGHTA and CDR2 is FQGNSA. CDR3 loop: CASSLGRGGYTF. CDR3 nucleotides: TGTGCCAGCAGCTTAGGACGAGGGGGCTACACCTTC.

The CDR3 DNA is TGTGCCAGCAGCTTAGATCCCAGCTCCTACGAGCAGTACTTC. Protein sequence: CASSLDPSSYEQYF. V is TRBV11-3 and J is TRBJ2-7; D unclear. Trimming pared 0 bases from V and 0 bases from J, leaving 6 bases between. CDR1 and CDR2 from the germline V gene are SGHNT and YENEEA. The CDR3 is 14 amino acids.

Turning to this clone: The sample contains more than one DNA sequence encoding this CDR3. The chain has TRBV27 and TRBJ2-7, with 9 bases that match TRBD1. V trimming: 3 bases; J trimming: 1 base; junction bases outside the gene matches: 1. CDR1 and CDR2 (germline): MNHEY, SMNVEV (reference sequence). The CDR3 loop spans 14 amino acids. DNA of the CDR3: TGTGCCAGCAGTTTGGGGACAGGGTCCTACGAGCAGTACTTC. Protein sequence: CASSLGTGSYEQYF.

This clone occurred once. The chain has TRBV25-1 and TRBJ2-1, with D possibly matching TRBD1 (6 bases). CDR1 and CDR2 from the germline V gene are MGHDK and SYGVNS. CDR3 length: 15 residues. The V and J ends lost 1 base and 5 bases respectively, with 12 bases between them. The CDR3 region is CASSEWAGEDNEQFF. The CDR3 DNA reads as TGTGCCAGCAGTGAATGGGCAGGGGAAGACAATGAGCAGTTCTTC.

The gene calls are TRBV5-5 and TRBJ2-1; the match to TRBD2 covers 10 bases. The CDR3 has 16 amino acids. CDR1 and CDR2 from the germline V gene are SGHKS and YYEKEE (reference sequence). V lost 2 bases to trimming and J lost 4 bases; unmatched junction nucleotides: 6. CDR3 in DNA: TGTGCCAGCAGCTTTTCCGGGACTAGCGAGTACAATGAGCAGTTCTTC. This sequence encodes CASSFSGTSEYNEQFF.

V usage is TRBV7-9 and J usage is TRBJ2-7; 9 positions agree with TRBD2. The CDR3 has 12 residues. The germline V gene has CDR1 SEHNR and CDR2 FQNEAQ (reference sequence). Losses at the gene ends were 4 bases for V and 5 bases for J; bases not matched to a gene: 0. CDR3 amino acids: CASSSSGNEQYF. In DNA form, the CDR3 reads TGTGCCAGCAGCTCTAGCGGGAACGAGCAGTACTTC.

The chain joins TRBV5-6 to TRBJ1-1; D remains ambiguous. The CDR3 consists of 16 residues. CDR1 and CDR2 from the germline V gene are SGHDT and YYEEEE. V dropped 1 base and J dropped 1 base, with 14 bases sitting between them. CDR3 amino acids: CASSLWWRIRNTEAFF. Written as DNA, the CDR3 is TGTGCCAGCAGCTTGTGGTGGAGGATAAGGAACACTGAAGCTTTCTTT.

This clone turned up a few times. This sequence joins TRBV10-2 and TRBJ2-7; 8 nucleotides line up with TRBD1. Germline V lookup: CDR1 WSHSY, CDR2 SAAADI. V trimming: 7 bases; J trimming: 3 bases; junction bases outside the gene matches: 8. The CDR3 sequence is 14 residues long. CDR3 nucleotides: TGCGCCAGCATCCCGGGACAGGACCTCTACGAGCAGTACTTC. Translating gives CASIPGQDLYEQYF.

This clone came up a few times. The rearrangement joins TRBV7-9 to TRBJ1-2; no reliable D call. The V gene's germline CDR1 is SEHNR and CDR2 FQNEAQ (reference sequence). The CDR3 runs 14 residues. V lost 0 bases and J lost 8, with 13 bases in between. CDR3 nucleotide sequence: TGTGCCAGCAGCTTAGCTTCCAACTTGAGCGGCTACACCTTC. It encodes CASSLASNLSGYTF.

This CDR3 is CASSYGLSLETQYF. DNA of the CDR3: TGTGCCAGCAGTTATGGGCTATCTCTGGAGACCCAGTACTTC. The chain combines TRBV6-5 with TRBJ2-5; D is undetermined. The germline V gene encodes CDR1 MNHEY and CDR2 SVGAGI. The CDR3 totals 14 residues. The V end lost 3 bases, the J end lost 5 bases, and 13 bases lay between the germline ends.

This clone was picked up a small number of times. The rearrangement links TRBV27 to TRBJ1-5; TRBD1 matches 10 bases. The germline CDR1 and CDR2 sequences are MNHEY and SMNVEV (reference sequence). Trimming removed 5 bases from V and 6 bases from J; junction bases left unmatched: 7. The CDR3 length is 15 residues. The CDR3 loop reads CASSPTTGGGQPQHF. Written as DNA, the CDR3 is TGTGCCAGCAGTCCGACGACAGGGGGCGGTCAGCCCCAGCATTTT.

This clone was observed a single time. The chain carries TRBV5-6 and TRBJ2-1; the D gene is possibly TRBD2 (7 bases). CDR3 length: 14 residues. In germline, CDR1 is SGHDT, CDR2 YYEEEE. V was trimmed by 6 bases and J by 6 bases, leaving 16 bases between them. CDR3 DNA sequence: TGTGCCAGCATCCCGAGGGGGACTACCAATGAGCAGTTCTTC. Translating it yields CASIPRGTTNEQFF.

The chain links TRBV7-3 to TRBJ2-1; perhaps TRBD2 as D (6 bases). CDR1 SGHTA and CDR2 FQGTGA come from the germline V gene. The CDR3 runs 16 residues. Trimming took off 4 bases at V and 4 bases at J, with 17 bases between the two ends. The CDR3 is CASSCGTAQDYNEQFF. The CDR3 DNA reads TGTGCCAGCAGCTGCGGGACGGCCCAGGATTACAATGAGCAGTTCTTC.

The gene calls are TRBV15 and TRBJ1-1; TRBD1 matches at 10 bases. Germline assignment: CDR1 LNHNV and CDR2 YYDKDF (reference sequence). V lost 0 bases to trimming and J lost 8 bases; unmatched junction nucleotides: 15. CDR3 length equals 18 residues. In DNA form, the CDR3 reads TGTGCCACCAGCAGAGAAGCGGGTATCGCGGGACAGGGGTGCGAAGCTTTCTTT. Protein: CATSREAGIAGQGCEAFF.

The chain carries TRBV6-1 and TRBJ2-7, with 10 bases that match TRBD2. The CDR3 has 13 residues. Trimming took 10 bases from V and 7 from J; bases not matched to a gene: 10. Germline V lookup: CDR1 MNHNS, CDR2 SASEGT. Written as DNA, the CDR3 is TGTGCCACACCTAGCGGGAGAGGGGAAGAGCAGTACTTC. It codes for CATPSGRGEEQYF.

The chain has TRBV6-5 and TRBJ2-7; 7 positions agree with TRBD1. The ends lost 4 bases at V and 2 bases at J; junction bases unmatched: 11. This CDR3 comprises 16 residues. The germline V gene has CDR1 MNHEY and CDR2 SVGAGI. CDR3 loop: CASSSRSEGAAYEQYF. Here the CDR3 DNA reads TGTGCCAGCAGTTCTAGGTCTGAGGGGGCCGCCTACGAGCAGTACTTC.

The gene calls are TRBV5-4 and TRBJ2-7; TRBD2 might be the D (5 bases). CDR1 and CDR2 (germline): SGHNT, YYREEE (reference sequence). The CDR3 is made up of 13 amino acids. V shed 0 bases and J shed 3 bases, with 7 bases lying between them. CDR3 nucleotides: TGTGCCAGCAGCTTGGATGGGAGCTACGAGCAGTACTTC. Its translation: CASSLDGSYEQYF.

This chain links TRBV5-6 with TRBJ2-7, with TRBD2 matching over 7 bases. Trimming took 2 bases from V and 7 from J; bases not matched to a gene: 12. CDR1 is SGHDT and CDR2 is YYEEEE in the germline V gene. CDR3 length: 15 amino acids. CDR3 sequence (DNA): TGTGCCAGCAGCTTTGGGCTAGCGGACCCCTTAGAGCAGTACTTC. This sequence encodes CASSFGLADPLEQYF.

The V gene is TRBV28, the J gene TRBJ2-5, with 10 bases that match TRBD2. CDR3 length: 16 amino acids. V lost 3 bases to trimming and J lost 3 bases; unmatched junction nucleotides: 7. Germline V gives CDR1 MDHEN, CDR2 SYDVKM. CDR3 sequence: CASSLGHGLAEETQYF. CDR3 DNA: TGTGCCAGCAGTTTGGGTCACGGACTAGCGGAAGAGACCCAGTACTTC.